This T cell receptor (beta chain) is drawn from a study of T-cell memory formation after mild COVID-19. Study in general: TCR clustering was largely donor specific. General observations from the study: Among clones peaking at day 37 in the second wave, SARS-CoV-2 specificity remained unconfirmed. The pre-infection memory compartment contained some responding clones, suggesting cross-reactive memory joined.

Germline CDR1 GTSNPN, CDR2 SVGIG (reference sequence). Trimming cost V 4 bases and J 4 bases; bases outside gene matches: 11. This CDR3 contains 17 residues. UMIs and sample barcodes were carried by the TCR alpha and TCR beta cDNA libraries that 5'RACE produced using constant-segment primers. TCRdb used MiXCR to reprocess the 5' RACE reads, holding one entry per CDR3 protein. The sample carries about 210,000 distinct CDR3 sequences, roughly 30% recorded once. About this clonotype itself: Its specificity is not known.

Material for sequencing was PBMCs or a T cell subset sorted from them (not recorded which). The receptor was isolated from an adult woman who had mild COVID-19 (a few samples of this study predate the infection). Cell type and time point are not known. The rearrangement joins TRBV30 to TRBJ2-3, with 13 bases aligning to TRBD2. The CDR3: CAWNHGLAGVKPDTQYF. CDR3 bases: TGTGCCTGGAATCATGGACTAGCGGGAGTCAAACCAGATACGCAGTATTTT.